The 32 T cell receptor beta chains presented below share a single source sample, sequenced in a study of regulatory T cells in long-lasting Graves disease. Through Arm-PCR of CDR3 regions and iRepertoire HTBI primers, TCR beta libraries were built. TCRdb analysed the multiplex PCR reads with MiXCR anew, one entry per CDR3 protein. The sample holds approximately 310,000 distinct CDR3 sequences, roughly 18% seen once. Time point noted: newly diagnosed GD, antithyroid drugs for less than 3 months. PBMC RNA was the source of the TCR library. Sequences were derived from peripheral blood mononuclear cells (PBMCs), sampled at new diagnosis, from a patient treated with antithyroid drugs. The receptors come from a female donor with Graves disease.

This clonotype was counted ten times or more. The rearrangement joins TRBV15 to TRBJ1-1; TRBD1 agrees at 9 bases. The CDR3 spans 16 residues. Per germline, CDR1 LNHNV and CDR2 YYDKDF (reference sequence). V dropped 1 base and J dropped 7; count of bases not matched to a gene: 10. CDR3 region: CATSRGLGQGRNEAFF. CDR3 sequence (DNA): TGTGCCACCAGCAGAGGCTTGGGACAGGGTCGCAATGAAGCTTTCTTT.

This clonotype has at least ten counts. The J gene is TRBJ2-2, the V gene TRBV28; D is unresolved. The CDR3 length is 14 residues. The V end lost 6 bases, the J end lost 1 base, and 9 bases lay between the germline ends. The germline V gene encodes CDR1 MDHEN and CDR2 SYDVKM. The CDR3 nucleotides read TGTGCCAGCAGCTTACACCAGAACACCGGGGAGCTGTTTTTT. This translates into CASSLHQNTGELFF.

Comments on this clonotype: Possible read error: a much larger clone is one base away. The chain carries TRBV9 and TRBJ1-6, with a weak D call TRBD1 (5 bases). Trimming removed 0 bases from V and 6 bases from J, with 22 bases in between. This CDR3 contains 19 residues. In germline, CDR1 is SGDLS, CDR2 YYNGEE. In nucleotides, the CDR3 is TGTGCCAGCAGCGTAGGCCCGCACGGCGGGGGAGACGCTAATTCACCCCTCCACTTT. This gives the protein CASSVGPHGGGDANSPLHF.

This clonotype was detected ten times or more. DNA for the CDR3: TGTGCCAGCAGGCATCCTAGCGGTAGGAACTCCTACGAGCAGTACTTC. This sequence encodes CASRHPSGRNSYEQYF. This chain uses TRBV28 with TRBJ2-7; 7 nucleotides agree with TRBD2. Per the germline V gene, CDR1 is MDHEN and CDR2 is SYDVKM. V shed 6 bases and J 0 bases; nucleotides not matched to a gene: 11. There are 16 residues in the CDR3.

This clonotype has more than one count but fewer than ten. CDR3 sequence reads: CSAQDLSYEQYF. Here the CDR3 DNA reads TGCAGTGCCCAAGACCTTTCCTACGAGCAGTACTTC. The V call is TRBV20-1, the J call TRBJ2-7; no definite D call. This CDR3 is built from 12 residues. Trimming cost V 6 bases and J 1 base, with 10 bases left between them. CDR1 is DFQATT, CDR2 SNEGSKA, per germline (reference sequence).

A remark on this clonotype: With a far larger clone one base away, a read error is the likely cause. The chain employs TRBV12-3 or TRBV12-4 and TRBJ2-1; 15 bases match TRBD2. The DNA matches TRBJ2-5 better at its end, which makes the J call doubtful. This CDR3 is built from 17 residues. CDR3 loop: CASSSTVGLAGGETQYF. Here the CDR3 DNA reads TGTGCCAGCAGTTCAACTGTGGGACTAGCGGGAGGAGAGACCCAGTACTTC.

The gene calls are TRBV2 and TRBJ2-1; D may be TRBD2 (6 bases). This CDR3 has 14 amino acids. V lost 5 bases and J lost 6, with 14 bases in between. In germline, CDR1 is SNHLY, CDR2 FYNNEI. This CDR3 is CASSNRGSGNEQFF. DNA for the CDR3: TGTGCCAGCAGTAACCGGGGGTCGGGCAATGAGCAGTTCTTC.

This clonotype appeared many times. The rearrangement joins TRBV5-1 to TRBJ1-2; D is unclear. Trimming took off 0 bases at V and 4 bases at J, with 13 bases between the two ends. The CDR3 runs to 15 residues. The germline CDR1 and CDR2 sequences are SGHRS and YFSETQ. CDR3 DNA sequence: TGCGCCAGCAGCTTGGCCTCCGGACTGACCTATGGCTACACCTTC. Amino acid sequence: CASSLASGLTYGYTF.

There are many counts of this clonotype. V is TRBV27 and J is TRBJ2-7, with a weak D call TRBD1 (6 bases). This CDR3 contains 15 residues. Deletions cut 1 base from V and 9 bases from J, with 19 bases between. Per the germline V gene, CDR1 is MNHEY and CDR2 is SMNVEV (reference sequence). The CDR3: CASSLFPGEKRGQYF. The CDR3 DNA sequence: TGTGCCAGCAGTTTATTCCCAGGGGAAAAGAGAGGGCAGTACTTC.

This clonotype showed up many times. DNA for the CDR3: TGTGCCAGCAGGACCCCGGGGGGGGGGTACTATGGCTACACCTTC. The encoded protein is CASRTPGGGYYGYTF. The chain joins TRBV6-1 to TRBJ1-2, with D perhaps TRBD1 (5 bases). CDR3 length: 15 residues. Deletions cut 6 bases from V and 3 bases from J, with 17 bases between. Germline values: CDR1 MNHNS, CDR2 SASEGT.

Here the CDR3 reads CASSRPGLAGEGHEQYF. CDR3 nucleotides: TGTGCCAGCAGCAGACCGGGACTAGCGGGAGAGGGACACGAGCAGTACTTC. The chain uses TRBV6-2 or TRBV6-3 and TRBJ2-7, with 14 positions matching TRBD2. The CDR3 consists of 17 residues. Trimming took 6 bases from V and 5 from J; bases not matched to a gene: 12. CDR1 and CDR2 from the germline V gene are MNHEY and SVGEGT.

This clonotype was seen ten or more times. In DNA, the CDR3 is TGTGCCAGCAGCCCCCGGACTAGCGGGACCGGGGATACGCAGTATTTT. It specifies CASSPRTSGTGDTQYF. The chain employs TRBV7-8 and TRBJ2-3; 12 bases line up with TRBD2. With V trimmed by 5 bases and J by 6 bases, 9 bases remained unmatched. The CDR3 length is 16 residues. CDR1 is SGHVS and CDR2 is FQNEAQ in the germline V gene.

This clonotype occurred many times. The chain combines TRBV2 with TRBJ1-2; D is unclear. Germline lookup yields CDR1 SNHLY and CDR2 FYNNEI. Between the trimmed V and J ends, which lost 11 bases and 8 bases, there was a span of 18 bases. The length of the CDR3 is 12 residues. The chain's CDR3 is CARSEGFGGYTF. The CDR3 DNA is TGTGCCCGCTCTGAAGGGTTCGGGGGCTACACCTTC.

V and J are TRBV5-1 and TRBJ1-2; the match to TRBD1 covers 9 bases. The germline CDR1 and CDR2 sequences are SGHRS and YFSETQ. J gave up 3 bases and V 3 bases, and 6 bases lay outside the gene matches. The CDR3 is made up of 15 amino acids. CDR3 in DNA: TGCGCCAGCAGCTCGGAAGGACAGGGGCACTATGGCTACACCTTC. It codes for CASSSEGQGHYGYTF.

This clonotype was counted between two and nine times. The rearrangement links TRBV20-1 to TRBJ2-3; no firm D call. The CDR3 runs 16 residues. Trimming left V 4 bases short and J 5 bases short, with 22 bases between. Germline V gives CDR1 DFQATT, CDR2 SNEGSKA (reference sequence). The CDR3 spells CSAKSDLLLGGDTQYF. In nucleotides, the CDR3 is TGCAGTGCTAAATCAGACTTACTTCTAGGTGGAGATACGCAGTATTTT.

Regarding this clonotype: A much larger clone differs from this one at a single base, so this may be a read error. The chain carries TRBV19 and TRBJ2-2; 12 bases are shared with TRBD1. The CDR3 runs to 17 residues. Germline V CDR1 and CDR2: LNHDA, SQIVND (reference sequence). J lost 4 bases, V lost 6 bases, and 9 bases had no gene match. CDR3 coding DNA: TGTGCCAGTAGCCGGGACAGGGGGCAGTTGAGCACCGGGGAGCTGTTTTTT. It specifies CASSRDRGQLSTGELFF.

In this sample, this clonotype turned up many times. This chain links TRBV19 with TRBJ1-1; 9 bases are a match to TRBD1. The CDR3 extends over 15 amino acids. The germline CDR1 and CDR2 sequences are LNHDA and SQIVND (reference sequence). V lost 9 bases to trimming and J lost 4 bases; unmatched junction nucleotides: 12. Written as DNA, the CDR3 is TGTGCCAGCCACCGGGACAGGGTATCGGGCACTGAAGCTTTCTTT. Encoded protein: CASHRDRVSGTEAFF.

This clonotype was seen a handful of times. The genes are TRBV19 and TRBJ2-1; D possibly matches TRBD1 or TRBD2 (6 bases each). Germline CDR1 reads LNHDA; CDR2 reads SQIVND (reference sequence). Trimming removed 7 bases from V and 4 bases from J, with 17 bases in between. The CDR3 runs 15 residues. The CDR3 DNA is TGTGCCAGTAAAAGGGGGGAAGGTGGTTACAATGAGCAGTTCTTC. Its translation is CASKRGEGGYNEQFF.

This clonotype came up many times. This chain connects TRBV2 to TRBJ2-7; 8 bases agree with TRBD2. V gave up 7 bases and J gave up 0 bases; unmatched junction bases: 11. The CDR3 sequence is 16 residues long. CDR1 SNHLY and CDR2 FYNNEI come from the germline V gene. The CDR3 region has the DNA TGTGCCAGCACTCGGGCGGCGGGAGGTAGCTCCTACGAGCAGTACTTC. Protein sequence: CASTRAAGGSSYEQYF.

The rearrangement links TRBV2 to TRBJ2-3; D possibly corresponds to TRBD2 (6 bases). Germline V gene data show CDR1 as SNHLY and CDR2 as FYNNEI. V lost 6 bases, J lost 11 bases, and 12 bases lay in between. CDR3 length: 11 residues. The DNA of the CDR3 is TGTGCCAGCAGCCTAGGGAGGAGGCAGTATTTT. Amino acids: CASSLGRRQYF.

At least ten counts were recorded for this clonotype. This chain links TRBV10-2 with TRBJ2-7, with D hard to call. The CDR3 contains 13 residues. The germline V gene has CDR1 WSHSY and CDR2 SAAADI. V lost 3 bases and J 0 bases, leaving 6 bases between the germline ends. Here the CDR3 DNA reads TGCGCCAGCAGTGAACGTAACTCCTACGAGCAGTACTTC. Protein product: CASSERNSYEQYF.

This clonotype was found once. With only one base between it and a far larger clone, this is likely a read error. This chain joins TRBV7-2 and TRBJ1-1, with unresolved D. This CDR3 region has 16 residues. Germline CDR1 reads SGHTA; CDR2 reads FQGNSA. CDR3 amino acids: CVSSPWTGSSTTEAFF. The CDR3 DNA is TGTGTCAGCAGCCCTTGGACGGGATCTTCGACAACTGAAGCTTTCTTT.

This clonotype was detected ten times or more. The gene calls are TRBV15 and TRBJ2-5, with D uncertain. The germline CDR1 and CDR2 sequences are LNHNV and YYDKDF (reference sequence). V was trimmed by 0 bases and J by 2 bases, leaving 10 bases between them. The CDR3 length is 15 residues. CDR3 nucleotides: TGTGCCACCAGCAGAGACCACCCCATGCAAGAGACCCAGTACTTC. It encodes CATSRDHPMQETQYF. The variable domain in full, with the rest retrieved from reference TRBV15 and TRBJ2-5, is DAMVIQNPRYQVTQFGKPVTLSCSQTLNHNVMYWYQQKSSQAPKLLFHYYDKDFNNEADTPDNFQSRRPNTSFCFLDIRSPGLGDTAMYLCATSRDHPMQETQYFGPGTRLLVL.

The table lists this clonotype with many counts. The rearrangement links TRBV28 to TRBJ2-7; maybe TRBD2 (6 bases). From germline, CDR1 is MDHEN and CDR2 SYDVKM. Trimming removed 6 bases at V and 5 bases at J, with 20 bases between. The CDR3 spans 15 residues. For the CDR3, the DNA is TGTGCCAGCAGAGTGAAGGGACTCCCTCTAGACGAGCAGTACTTC. Translation gives CASRVKGLPLDEQYF.

This clonotype was detected ten times or more. The CDR3 nucleotides read TGTGCCAGCAGTTTATCGACGGCCGTCGGGCAGCCCCAGCATTTT. Its translation: CASSLSTAVGQPQHF. This chain connects TRBV27 to TRBJ1-5; no clear D. Trimming took off 0 bases at V and 7 bases at J, with 13 bases between the two ends. The CDR3 is 15 residues long. Germline lookup yields CDR1 MNHEY and CDR2 SMNVEV (reference sequence).

This clonotype was seen at least ten times. The V gene is TRBV20-1, the J gene TRBJ1-3; D is perhaps TRBD1 (5 bases). Trimming cost V 7 bases and J 0 bases, with 19 bases left between them. The CDR3 consists of 16 residues. Per germline, CDR1 DFQATT and CDR2 SNEGSKA (reference sequence). In nucleotides, the CDR3 is TGCAGTGTCACGAGTCGTCAGGGCCCCTCTGGAAACACCATATATTTT. It translates to CSVTSRQGPSGNTIYF.

V is TRBV10-3 and J is TRBJ2-1; the D gene could be TRBD1 or TRBD2 (5 bases each). The V end lost 1 base, the J end lost 8 bases, and 12 bases lay between the germline ends. The CDR3 covers 14 residues. Germline V gene lookup returns CDR1 ENHRY and CDR2 SYGVKD. Here the CDR3 DNA reads TGTGCCATCAGTGAGTTCGGAGGACAAGATGAGCAGTTCTTC. Encoded protein: CAISEFGGQDEQFF.

With respect to this clonotype: A much larger clone lies a single base off, so this may be a read error. In nucleotides, the CDR3 is TGTGCCAGCAGCCGCGATGGACGGCGAGAGACCCAGTTCTTC. It codes for CASSRDGRRETQFF. The chain employs TRBV3-1 and TRBJ2-1; D is uncertain. The CDR3 runs 14 residues. Trimming cost V 4 bases and J 13 bases, with 20 bases left between them. Germline-derived CDR1 and CDR2 are LGHDT and YNNKEL (reference sequence).

The table lists this clonotype with many counts. This chain links TRBV12-3 or TRBV12-4 with TRBJ2-3; the D gene is possibly TRBD1 (6 bases). The CDR3 consists of 13 residues. V shed 5 bases and J shed 4 bases, with 10 bases lying between them. CDR3: CASSVQGADTQYF. CDR3 nucleotide sequence: TGTGCCAGCAGTGTACAGGGAGCAGATACGCAGTATTTT.

This chain uses TRBV2 with TRBJ1-2; TRBD1 might be the D (5 bases). CDR1 SNHLY and CDR2 FYNNEI come from the germline V gene. The CDR3 length is 13 residues. Deletions cut 7 bases from V and 4 bases from J, with 13 bases between. CDR3: CASTPRQGYGYTF. In DNA, the CDR3 is TGTGCCAGCACGCCCCGGCAGGGCTATGGCTACACCTTC.

The J gene is TRBJ2-3, the V gene TRBV2; 8 bases align to TRBD1. The CDR3 extends over 15 amino acids. Germline CDR1 and CDR2: SNHLY and FYNNEI. V lost 3 bases, J lost 0 bases, and 2 bases stayed unmatched. The CDR3 DNA is TGTGCCAGCAGTGAGGGACAGGATAGCACAGATACGCAGTATTTT. Residues: CASSEGQDSTDTQYF. Complete variable domain (other parts from reference TRBV2 and TRBJ2-3): EPEVTQTPSHQVTQMGQEVILRCVPISNHLYFYWYRQILGQKVEFLVSFYNNEISEKSEIFDDQFSVERPDGSNFTLKIRSTKLEDSAMYFCASSEGQDSTDTQYFGPGTRLTVL.

The chain joins TRBV2 to TRBJ1-6; D is ambiguous. The CDR3 runs to 14 residues. Trimming left V 6 bases short and J 8 bases short, with 14 bases between. Germline V gives CDR1 SNHLY, CDR2 FYNNEI. CDR3 nucleotides: TGTGCCAGCAGCGTAGCCGGCAGAGATTCACCCCTCCACTTT. Protein sequence: CASSVAGRDSPLHF.